The clone carrying this T cell receptor (beta chain) was detected only a few times. No antigen is known for it. CDR1 SGDLS and CDR2 YYNGEE come from the germline V gene. V lost 4 bases and J lost 4, with 14 bases in between. This CDR3 comprises 14 residues. This entry belongs to a study of memory CD4+ T cells and cytomegalovirus serostatus. General study findings and limits: A US-trained random forest predicted CMV serostatus with median AUC around 0.93.

Single viable CD3+CD4+CD8-CD45RO+ cells were sorted as the memory CD4+ T cells. The repertoire was sequenced with immunoSEQ multiplex PCR; TCRdb's copy has only in-frame clones and lacks some. The table shows approximately 45,000 clones, with approximately 81% occurring only once. The sequenced material came from memory CD4+ T cells from blood. The sequence was collected from an adult in good health and CMV-seronegative. The chain employs TRBV9 and TRBJ2-5; tentatively, D is TRBD1 (6 bases). The DNA of the CDR3 is TGTGCCAGCAGCCAGGTGGGGGCAGGAGAGACCCAGTACTTC. This sequence encodes CASSQVGAGETQYF.